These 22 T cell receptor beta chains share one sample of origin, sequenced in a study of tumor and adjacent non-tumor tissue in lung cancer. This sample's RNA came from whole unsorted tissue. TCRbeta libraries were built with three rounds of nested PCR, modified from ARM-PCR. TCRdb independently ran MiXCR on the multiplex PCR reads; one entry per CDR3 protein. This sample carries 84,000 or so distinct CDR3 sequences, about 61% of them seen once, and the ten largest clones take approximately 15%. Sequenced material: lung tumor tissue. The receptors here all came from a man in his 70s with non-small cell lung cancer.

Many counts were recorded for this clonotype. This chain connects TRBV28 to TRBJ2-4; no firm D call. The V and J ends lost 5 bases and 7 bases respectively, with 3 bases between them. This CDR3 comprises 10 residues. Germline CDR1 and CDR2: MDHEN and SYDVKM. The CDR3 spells CASSRNIQYF. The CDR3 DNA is TGTGCCAGCAGTCGGAACATTCAGTACTTC.

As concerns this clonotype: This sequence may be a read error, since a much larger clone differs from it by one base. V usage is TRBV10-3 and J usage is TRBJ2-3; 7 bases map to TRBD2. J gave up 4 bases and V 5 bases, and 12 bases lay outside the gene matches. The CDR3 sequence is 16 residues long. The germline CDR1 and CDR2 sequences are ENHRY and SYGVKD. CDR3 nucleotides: TGTGCCATCAGTACACAACTTGGCGGGAGCGCAGATACGCAGTATTTT. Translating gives CAISTQLGGSADTQYF.

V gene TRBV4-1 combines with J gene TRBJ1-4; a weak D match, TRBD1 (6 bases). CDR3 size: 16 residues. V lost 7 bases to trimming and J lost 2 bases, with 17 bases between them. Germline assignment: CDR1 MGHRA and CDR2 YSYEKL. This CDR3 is CASTNPRGGTNEKLFF. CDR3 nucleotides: TGCGCCAGCACCAACCCCAGGGGAGGGACTAATGAAAAACTGTTTTTT.

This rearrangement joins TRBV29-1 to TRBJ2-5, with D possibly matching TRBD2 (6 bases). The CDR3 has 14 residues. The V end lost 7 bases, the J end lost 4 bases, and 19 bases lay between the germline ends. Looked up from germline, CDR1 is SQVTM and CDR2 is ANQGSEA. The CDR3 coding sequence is TGCAGCGCCCAGACGGGAGAGGTGACAGAGACCCAGTACTTC. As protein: CSAQTGEVTETQYF.

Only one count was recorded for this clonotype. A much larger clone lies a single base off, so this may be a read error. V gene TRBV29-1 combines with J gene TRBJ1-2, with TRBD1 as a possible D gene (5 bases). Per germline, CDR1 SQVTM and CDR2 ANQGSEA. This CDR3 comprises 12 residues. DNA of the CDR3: TGCAGCGTTGAAAACGGGGACTATGGCTACATCTTC. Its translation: CSVENGDYGYIF.

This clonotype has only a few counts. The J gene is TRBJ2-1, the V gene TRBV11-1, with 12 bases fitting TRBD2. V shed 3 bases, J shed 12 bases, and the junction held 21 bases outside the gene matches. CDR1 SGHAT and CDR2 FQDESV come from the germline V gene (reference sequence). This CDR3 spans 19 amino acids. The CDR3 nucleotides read TGTGCCAGCAGCTTCGCGGGGCAGATTTCTAGCGGGGGGGCGGGTGGGCAGTTCTTC. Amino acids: CASSFAGQISSGGAGGQFF.

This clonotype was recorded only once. The CDR3 DNA reads as TGTGTCATCAATCGTTATCCCTATATGGGCTACGAGCAGTACTTC. It encodes CVINRYPYMGYEQYF. The chain couples TRBV11-2 to TRBJ2-7; unclear D gene. The CDR3 consists of 15 residues. In germline, CDR1 is SGHAT, CDR2 FQNNGV.

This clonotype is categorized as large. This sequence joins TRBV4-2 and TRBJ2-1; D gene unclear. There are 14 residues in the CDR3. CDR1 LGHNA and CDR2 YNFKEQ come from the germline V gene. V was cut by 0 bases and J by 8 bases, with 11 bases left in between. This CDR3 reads CASSQDRVRDEQFF. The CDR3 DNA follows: TGTGCCAGCAGCCAAGATCGGGTTAGGGATGAGCAGTTCTTC.

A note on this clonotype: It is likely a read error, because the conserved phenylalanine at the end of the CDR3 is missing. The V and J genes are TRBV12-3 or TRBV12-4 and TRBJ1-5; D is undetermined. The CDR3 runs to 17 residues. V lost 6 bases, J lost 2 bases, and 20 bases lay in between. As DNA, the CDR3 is TGTGCCAGCAGCCCCGCCACAAGGACGTCGGGCAATCAGCCCCAGCATTCC. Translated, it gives CASSPATRTSGNQPQHS.

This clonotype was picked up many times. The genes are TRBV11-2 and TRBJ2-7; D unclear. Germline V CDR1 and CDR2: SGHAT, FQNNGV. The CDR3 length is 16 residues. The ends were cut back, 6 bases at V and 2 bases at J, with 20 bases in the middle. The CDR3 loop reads CASRPPLKSGTYEQYF. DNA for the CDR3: TGTGCCAGCAGACCACCCCTCAAGTCGGGTACCTACGAGCAGTACTTC.

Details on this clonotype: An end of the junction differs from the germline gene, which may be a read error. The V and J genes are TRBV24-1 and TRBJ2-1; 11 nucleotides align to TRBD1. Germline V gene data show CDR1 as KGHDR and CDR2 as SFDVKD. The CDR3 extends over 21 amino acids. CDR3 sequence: CTTSGQTRDRGFSTSYNEQFF. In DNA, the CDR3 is TGTACCACCAGTGGCCAAACACGGGACAGGGGGTTCTCGACCTCCTACAATGAGCAGTTCTTC.

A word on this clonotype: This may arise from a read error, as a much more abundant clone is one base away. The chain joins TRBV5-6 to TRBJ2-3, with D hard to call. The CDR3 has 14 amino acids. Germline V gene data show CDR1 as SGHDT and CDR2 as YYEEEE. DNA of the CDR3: TGTGCCAGCAGCCGCAGATTTAGCACATATACGCAGTATTTT. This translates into CASSRRFSTYTQYF. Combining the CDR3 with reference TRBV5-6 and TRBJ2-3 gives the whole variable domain DAGVTQSPTHLIKTRGQQVTLRCSPKSGHDTVSWYQQALGQGPQFIFQYYEEEERQRGNFPDRFSGHQFPNYSSELNVNALLLGDSALYLCASSRRFSTYTQYFGPGTRLTVL.

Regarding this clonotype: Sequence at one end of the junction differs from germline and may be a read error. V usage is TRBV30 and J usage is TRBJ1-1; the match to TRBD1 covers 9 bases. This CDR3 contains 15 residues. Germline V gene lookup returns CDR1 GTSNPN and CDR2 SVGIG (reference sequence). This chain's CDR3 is CALWGQGKAGTDAFF. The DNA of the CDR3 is TGTGCCTTGTGGGGACAGGGAAAGGCGGGCACTGATGCTTTCTTT.

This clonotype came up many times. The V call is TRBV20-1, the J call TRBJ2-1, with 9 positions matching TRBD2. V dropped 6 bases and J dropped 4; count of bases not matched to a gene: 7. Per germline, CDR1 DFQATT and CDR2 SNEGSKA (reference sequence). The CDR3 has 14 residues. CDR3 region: CSANSGSQYNEQFF. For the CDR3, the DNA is TGCAGTGCCAATAGCGGGAGCCAGTACAATGAGCAGTTCTTC.

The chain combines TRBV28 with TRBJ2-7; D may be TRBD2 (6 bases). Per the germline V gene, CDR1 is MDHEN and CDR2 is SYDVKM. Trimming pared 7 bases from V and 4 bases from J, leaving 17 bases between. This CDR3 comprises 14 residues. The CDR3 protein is CASMRGSDWYEQYF. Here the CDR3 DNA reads TGTGCCAGCATGCGGGGTAGCGACTGGTACGAGCAGTACTTC.

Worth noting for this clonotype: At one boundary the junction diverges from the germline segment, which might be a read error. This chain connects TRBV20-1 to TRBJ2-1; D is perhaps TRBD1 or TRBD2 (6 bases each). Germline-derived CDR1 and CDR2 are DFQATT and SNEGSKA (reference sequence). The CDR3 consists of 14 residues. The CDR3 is CCASRGHSYNEQFF. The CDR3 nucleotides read TGCTGTGCCAGCCGGGGGCACTCCTACAATGAACAGTTCTTC.

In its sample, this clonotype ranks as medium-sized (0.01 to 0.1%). CDR3 residues: CASSSRLSRTDTQYF. In nucleotides, the CDR3 is TGTGCCAGCAGCTCCAGACTGAGCAGGACAGATACGCAGTATTTT. V is TRBV11-1 and J is TRBJ2-3; no reliable D call. Germline-derived CDR1 and CDR2 are SGHAT and FQDESV (reference sequence). CDR3 length equals 15 residues. Trimming shortened V by 4 bases and J by 3 bases, and 14 bases separated the two germline ends. Full variable domain (rest looked up from reference TRBV11-1 and TRBJ2-3): EAEVAQSPRYKITEKSQAVAFWCDPISGHATLYWYRQILGQGPELLVQFQDESVVDDSQLPKDRFSAERLKGVDSTLKIQPAELGDSAMYLCASSSRLSRTDTQYFGPGTRLTVL.

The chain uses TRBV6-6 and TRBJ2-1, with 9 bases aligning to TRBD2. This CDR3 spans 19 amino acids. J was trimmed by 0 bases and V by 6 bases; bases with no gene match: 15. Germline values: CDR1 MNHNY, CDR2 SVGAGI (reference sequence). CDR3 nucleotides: TGTGCCAGCAGCTACAACCCGAAACTAGCGGGTCTCTCCTACAATGAGCAGTTCTTC. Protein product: CASSYNPKLAGLSYNEQFF.

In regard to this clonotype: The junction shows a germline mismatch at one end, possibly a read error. Written as DNA, the CDR3 is TGCAGTGTTGAAGGCTTTACTGCGAGCTCTGGAATCACCATATATTTT. This codes for CSVEGFTASSGITIYF. The chain recombines TRBV29-1 with TRBJ1-3, with D uncertain. This CDR3 has 16 residues. Germline V gene lookup returns CDR1 SQVTM and CDR2 ANQGSEA.

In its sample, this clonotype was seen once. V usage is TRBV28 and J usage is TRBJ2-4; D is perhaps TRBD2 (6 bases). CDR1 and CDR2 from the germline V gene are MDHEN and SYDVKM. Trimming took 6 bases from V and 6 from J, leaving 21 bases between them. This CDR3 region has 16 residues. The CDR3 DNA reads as TGTGCCAGCAGGCGTTCCGGGACTCCAGGCAGAAACATTCAGTACTTC. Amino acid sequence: CASRRSGTPGRNIQYF. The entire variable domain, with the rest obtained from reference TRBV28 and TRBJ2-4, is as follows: DVKVTQSSRYLVKRTGEKVFLECVQDMDHENMFWYRQDPGLGLRLIYFSYDVKMKEKGDIPEGYSVSREKKERFSLILESASTNQTSMYLCASRRSGTPGRNIQYFGAGTRLSVL.

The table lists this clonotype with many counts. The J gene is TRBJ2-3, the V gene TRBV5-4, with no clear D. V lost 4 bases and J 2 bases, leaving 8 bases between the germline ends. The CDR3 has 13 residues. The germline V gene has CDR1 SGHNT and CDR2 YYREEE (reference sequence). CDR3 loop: CASSVDTTDTQYF. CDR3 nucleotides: TGTGCCAGCAGCGTTGACACCACAGATACGCAGTATTTT.

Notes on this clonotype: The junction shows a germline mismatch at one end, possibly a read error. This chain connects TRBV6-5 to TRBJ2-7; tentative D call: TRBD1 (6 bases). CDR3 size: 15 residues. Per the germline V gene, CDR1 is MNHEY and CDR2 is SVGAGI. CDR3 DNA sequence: TGTACCAGCAGTTACTCCCCGGACAGCGGAAGTAAGCAGAACTTC. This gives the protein CTSSYSPDSGSKQNF.